This T cell receptor beta chain derives from a study of T-cell reconstitution after alpha-beta-depleted transplantation in children. The authors prepared the TCRbeta library with unique molecular identifiers. TCRdb ran MiXCR on the PCR reads and lists one entry per CDR3 protein. The top ten hold roughly 14% of the sample, which has 540,000 or so distinct CDR3 sequences, 20% to 25% seen once. This clonotype came up a few times. Germline loops: CDR1 SGDLS, CDR2 YYNGEE. CDR3 length: 14 amino acids. The germline V and J ends were trimmed by 0 bases and 2 bases, with 8 bases remaining between them. The sequence came from a boy less than two years old who had a stem cell transplant for acute myeloid leukemia, so the T cells may come from the graft donor. The chain uses TRBV9 and TRBJ2-5; maybe TRBD2 (5 bases). The material was PBMCs, mostly from graft donor cells, obtained 360 days after TCRalphabeta/CD19-depleted stem cell transplant. DNA for the CDR3: TGTGCCAGCAGCGTAGGAGGGATACAAGAGACCCAGTACTTC. This codes for CASSVGGIQETQYF.